Shown below are 16 T cell receptor beta chains from a single sample sequenced in a study of T cell repertoires in cytomegalovirus infection. The antigens for these receptors are not known. TCRdb recomputed calls from the reads with MiXCR, one row per CDR3 protein. The sample includes 650,000 to 900,000 distinct CDR3 sequences, 25% to 35% of them seen just once. Sample: cultured CD8+ T cells from PBMCs, taken from culture after CMV antigen stimulation. Source of these receptors: a human donor in good health (CMV status not recorded). Some clones in this sample may be carry-over from other donors' samples.

The chain is built from TRBV4-1 and TRBJ2-2; D not resolved. The CDR3 is 16 amino acids. Trimming cost V 0 bases and J 5 bases, with 13 bases left between them. CDR1 is MGHRA, CDR2 YSYEKL, per germline. CDR3 nucleotide sequence: TGCGCCAGCAGCCAAGATCTAAAGCCAAGGACCGGGGAGCTGTTTTTT. Protein sequence: CASSQDLKPRTGELFF.

This clonotype showed up just a few times. The chain uses TRBV12-3 or TRBV12-4 and TRBJ2-2; 7 bases match TRBD1. V gave up 6 bases and J gave up 5 bases; unmatched junction bases: 9. The length of the CDR3 is 15 residues. CDR3 nucleotides: TGTGCCAGCAGAGAACAGGGGCGCGGGACCGGGGAGCTGTTTTTT. It codes for CASREQGRGTGELFF.

The chain is built from TRBV10-3 and TRBJ2-5, with 8 positions matching TRBD1. After removal of 0 bases from V and 4 bases from J, the junction contained 4 bases not matched to a gene. Germline V gene sequence: CDR1 ENHRY, CDR2 SYGVKD. There are 15 residues in the CDR3. The CDR3 sequence: CAISESNTGGETQYF. The CDR3 nucleotides read TGTGCCATCAGTGAGTCGAACACAGGGGGAGAGACCCAGTACTTC.

The gene calls are TRBV24-1 and TRBJ2-5; D gene unclear. CDR3 length: 13 amino acids. With 5 bases removed from V and 2 bases from J, the gap between germline ends came to 8 bases. Germline assignment: CDR1 KGHDR and CDR2 SFDVKD. The CDR3, as DNA: TGTGCCACCAGTGCCTCGGGTCAAGAGACCCAGTACTTC. It translates to CATSASGQETQYF.

V and J are TRBV7-9 and TRBJ1-3, with D hard to call. Germline V gene lookup returns CDR1 SEHNR and CDR2 FQNEAQ (reference sequence). V lost 1 base to trimming and J lost 4 bases, with 14 bases between them. The CDR3 has 16 amino acids. The CDR3 reads CASSLVIVAAGNTIYF. CDR3 in DNA: TGTGCCAGCAGCTTAGTTATAGTGGCGGCGGGAAACACCATATATTTT.

The chain recombines TRBV20-1 with TRBJ1-1; D is unclear. CDR1 and CDR2 from the germline V gene are DFQATT and SNEGSKA (reference sequence). CDR3 size: 14 residues. Trimming took 1 base from V and 4 from J, leaving 13 bases between them. This chain's CDR3 is CSARVQKGITEAFF. CDR3 in DNA: TGCAGTGCTAGAGTCCAGAAGGGAATCACTGAAGCTTTCTTT.

A few counts support this clonotype. The chain joins TRBV7-9 to TRBJ1-4; the D is unclear. The V gene lost 5 bases and the J gene lost 5 bases, with 9 bases spanning the gap. Germline V gene sequence: CDR1 SEHNR, CDR2 FQNEAQ (reference sequence). The CDR3 sequence is 13 residues long. The DNA for the CDR3 is TGTGCCAGCAGCCCCACATGGAATGAAAAACTGTTTTTT. It translates to CASSPTWNEKLFF. The variable domain in full, completed from reference TRBV7-9 and TRBJ1-4, reads DTGVSQNPRHKITKRGQNVTFRCDPISEHNRLYWYRQTLGQGPEFLTYFQNEAQLEKSRLLSDRFSAERPKGSFSTLEIQRTEQGDSAMYLCASSPTWNEKLFFGSGTQLSVL.

This clonotype occurred many times. The chain carries TRBV7-2 and TRBJ1-3; no reliable D call. The V gene lost 1 base and the J gene lost 2 bases, with 12 bases spanning the gap. The CDR3 has 16 residues. Germline assignment: CDR1 SGHTA and CDR2 FQGNSA. Written as DNA, the CDR3 is TGTGCCAGCAGCTTAGAGGACTACGTTACTGGAAACACCATATATTTT. Translating gives CASSLEDYVTGNTIYF.

This chain links TRBV20-1 with TRBJ1-5; 9 positions agree with TRBD1. J was trimmed by 1 base and V by 0 bases; bases with no gene match: 10. CDR1 DFQATT and CDR2 SNEGSKA come from the germline V gene (reference sequence). The CDR3 runs to 18 residues. CDR3 in amino acids: CSARETGQGYRSNQPQHF. The CDR3 DNA is TGCAGTGCTAGAGAAACGGGACAGGGATATCGGAGCAATCAGCCCCAGCATTTT.

There are a few counts of this clonotype. The V gene is TRBV6-5, the J gene TRBJ1-2; D not certain. The CDR3 loop spans 14 amino acids. CDR1 and CDR2 (germline): MNHEY, SVGAGI. V was trimmed by 0 bases and J by 6 bases, leaving 11 bases between them. This chain's CDR3 is CASSYSNVGDGYTF. Here the CDR3 DNA reads TGTGCCAGCAGTTACTCGAATGTTGGGGATGGCTACACCTTC.

The chain uses TRBV2 and TRBJ2-3; D is possibly TRBD2 (6 bases). The CDR3 is 10 residues long. Trimming removed 10 bases at V and 7 bases at J, with 9 bases between. CDR1 and CDR2 from the germline V gene are SNHLY and FYNNEI. The CDR3: CATAGYTQYF. CDR3 nucleotides: TGTGCCACCGCGGGATATACGCAGTATTTT.

J is TRBJ2-3 and V is TRBV15; perhaps TRBD2 as D (6 bases). V gave up 3 bases and J gave up 3 bases, with 16 bases separating them. The length of the CDR3 is 16 residues. The germline CDR1 and CDR2 sequences are LNHNV and YYDKDF (reference sequence). The CDR3 loop is CATSSGGVGGTDTQYF. The CDR3 nucleotides read TGTGCCACCAGCAGTGGAGGGGTTGGAGGTACAGATACGCAGTATTTT.

The chain couples TRBV29-1 to TRBJ1-1; D is undetermined. Trimming removed 6 bases at V and 0 bases at J, with 8 bases between. The CDR3 is made up of 12 amino acids. Germline CDR1 SQVTM, CDR2 ANQGSEA. The CDR3 sequence: CSVGPMNTEAFF. CDR3 DNA sequence: TGCAGCGTCGGGCCCATGAACACTGAAGCTTTCTTT.

This clonotype came up a few times. CDR3 sequence reads: CASSPRQEYEQYF. The CDR3 DNA is TGTGCCAGCAGCCCCCGCCAGGAGTACGAGCAGTACTTC. The chain joins TRBV7-9 to TRBJ2-7; D uncertain. Germline V gene data show CDR1 as SEHNR and CDR2 as FQNEAQ (reference sequence). The CDR3 sequence is 13 residues long. Trimming took 5 bases from V and 4 from J, leaving 12 bases between them.

This clonotype came up a few times. The chain carries TRBV6-6 and TRBJ1-1, with TRBD1 identical over 12 bases. The junction had 15 bases not matched to a gene; V was cut back by 7 bases and J by 6 bases. This CDR3 has 17 amino acids. The germline V gene encodes CDR1 MNHNY and CDR2 SVGAGI (reference sequence). The CDR3 spells CASIFKIWDRGLPEAFF. The CDR3 DNA reads as TGTGCCAGCATTTTTAAAATCTGGGACAGGGGGCTACCTGAAGCTTTCTTT.

The chain recombines TRBV6-6 with TRBJ2-2; 11 nucleotides line up with TRBD2. This CDR3 comprises 17 residues. Germline loops: CDR1 MNHNY, CDR2 SVGAGI (reference sequence). With 0 bases clipped from V and 9 bases from J, the junction kept 9 bases outside the gene matches. CDR3: CASSYSPGLAVEWELFF. CDR3 nucleotides: TGTGCCAGCAGTTACTCACCGGGACTAGCGGTGGAGTGGGAGCTGTTTTTT.